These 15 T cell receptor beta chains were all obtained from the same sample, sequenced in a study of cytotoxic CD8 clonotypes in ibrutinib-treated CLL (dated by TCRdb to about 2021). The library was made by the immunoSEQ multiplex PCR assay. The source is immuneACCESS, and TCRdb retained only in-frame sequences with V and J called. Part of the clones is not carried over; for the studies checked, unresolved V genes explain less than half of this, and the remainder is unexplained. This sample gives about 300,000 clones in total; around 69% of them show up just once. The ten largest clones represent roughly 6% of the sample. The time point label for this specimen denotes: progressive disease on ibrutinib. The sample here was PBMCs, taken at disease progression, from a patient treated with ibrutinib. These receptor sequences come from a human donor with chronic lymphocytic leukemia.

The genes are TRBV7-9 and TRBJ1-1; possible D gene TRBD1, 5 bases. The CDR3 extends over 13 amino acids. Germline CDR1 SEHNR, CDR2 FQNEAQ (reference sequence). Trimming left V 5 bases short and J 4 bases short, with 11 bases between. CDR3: CASSPLRGTEAFF. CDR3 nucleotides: TGTGCCAGCAGCCCCCTTAGGGGCACTGAAGCTTTCTTT.

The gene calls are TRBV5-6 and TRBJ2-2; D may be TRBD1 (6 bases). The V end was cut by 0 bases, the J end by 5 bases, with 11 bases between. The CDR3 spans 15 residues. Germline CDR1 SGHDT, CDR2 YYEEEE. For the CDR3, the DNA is TGTGCCAGCAGCTTGGGCGCAGGGGTTACCGGGGAGCTGTTTTTT. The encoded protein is CASSLGAGVTGELFF.

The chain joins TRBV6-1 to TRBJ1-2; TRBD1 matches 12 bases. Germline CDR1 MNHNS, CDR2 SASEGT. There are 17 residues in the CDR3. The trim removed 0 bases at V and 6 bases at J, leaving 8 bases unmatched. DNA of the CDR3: TGTGCCAGCAGTGAAGCGCTAGGGACAGGGGGCTTCGATGGCTACACCTTC. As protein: CASSEALGTGGFDGYTF.

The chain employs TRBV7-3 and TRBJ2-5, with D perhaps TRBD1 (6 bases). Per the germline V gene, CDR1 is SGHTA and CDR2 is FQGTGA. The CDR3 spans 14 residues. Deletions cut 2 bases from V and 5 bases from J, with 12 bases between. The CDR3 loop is CASSLAGVGETQYF. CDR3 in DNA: TGTGCCAGCAGCTTAGCAGGGGTTGGGGAGACCCAGTACTTC.

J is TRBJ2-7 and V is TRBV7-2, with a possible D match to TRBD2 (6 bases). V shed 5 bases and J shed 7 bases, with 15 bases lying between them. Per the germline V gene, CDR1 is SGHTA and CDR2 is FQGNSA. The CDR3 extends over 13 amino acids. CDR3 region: CASSPRRGSEQYF. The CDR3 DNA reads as TGTGCCAGCAGCCCTCGTCGGGGGTCGGAGCAGTACTTC.

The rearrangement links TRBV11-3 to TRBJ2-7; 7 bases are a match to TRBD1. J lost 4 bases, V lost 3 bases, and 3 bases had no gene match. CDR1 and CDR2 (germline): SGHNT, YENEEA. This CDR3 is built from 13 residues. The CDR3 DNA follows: TGTGCCAGCAGCTTCTCACAGGGGTACGAGCAGTACTTC. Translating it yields CASSFSQGYEQYF.

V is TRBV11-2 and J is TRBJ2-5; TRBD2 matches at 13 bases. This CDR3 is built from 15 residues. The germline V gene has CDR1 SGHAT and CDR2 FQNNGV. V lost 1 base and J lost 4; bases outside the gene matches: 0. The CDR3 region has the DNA TGTGCCAGCAGCTTAGGACTAGCGGGGGGAGAGACCCAGTACTTC. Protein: CASSLGLAGGETQYF.

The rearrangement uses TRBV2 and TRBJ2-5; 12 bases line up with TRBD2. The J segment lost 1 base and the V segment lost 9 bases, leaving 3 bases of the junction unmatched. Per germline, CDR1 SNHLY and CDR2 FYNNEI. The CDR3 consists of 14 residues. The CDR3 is CARSGLAGQETQYF. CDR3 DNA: TGTGCCAGATCGGGACTAGCGGGCCAAGAGACCCAGTACTTC. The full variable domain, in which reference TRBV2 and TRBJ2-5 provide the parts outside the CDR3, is EPEVTQTPSHQVTQMGQEVILRCVPISNHLYFYWYRQILGQKVEFLVSFYNNEISEKSEIFDDQFSVERPDGSNFTLKIRSTKLEDSAMYFCARSGLAGQETQYFGPGTRLLVL.

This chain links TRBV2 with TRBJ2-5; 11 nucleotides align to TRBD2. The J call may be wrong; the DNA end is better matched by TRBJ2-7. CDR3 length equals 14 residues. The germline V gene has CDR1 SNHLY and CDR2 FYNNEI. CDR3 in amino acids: CASSPGLAVYEQYF. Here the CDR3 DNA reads TGTGCCAGCAGCCCGGGACTAGCGGTCTACGAGCAGTACTTC.

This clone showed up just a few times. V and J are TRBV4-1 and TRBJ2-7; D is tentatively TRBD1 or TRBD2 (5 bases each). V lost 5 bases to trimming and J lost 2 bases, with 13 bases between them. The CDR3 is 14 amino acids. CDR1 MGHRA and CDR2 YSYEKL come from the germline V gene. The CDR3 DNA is TGCGCCAGCAGCGAAAGACGGGGCCCCTACGAGCAGTACTTC. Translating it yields CASSERRGPYEQYF.

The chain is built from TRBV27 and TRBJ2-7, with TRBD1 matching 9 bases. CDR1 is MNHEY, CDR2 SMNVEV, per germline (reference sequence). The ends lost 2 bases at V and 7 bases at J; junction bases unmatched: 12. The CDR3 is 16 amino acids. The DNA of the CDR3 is TGTGCCAGCAGTTTAGTGTCAGGACAGGGGCCTCTGGAGCAGTACTTC. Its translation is CASSLVSGQGPLEQYF.

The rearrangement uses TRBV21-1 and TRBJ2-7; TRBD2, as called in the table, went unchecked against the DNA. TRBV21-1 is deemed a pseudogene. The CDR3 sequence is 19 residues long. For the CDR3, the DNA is TGTGCCAGCAGCAAAGCCCAGGGAGGACTAGCGGAGAGCTCCTACGAGCAGTACTTC. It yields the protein CASSKAQGGLAESSYEQYF.

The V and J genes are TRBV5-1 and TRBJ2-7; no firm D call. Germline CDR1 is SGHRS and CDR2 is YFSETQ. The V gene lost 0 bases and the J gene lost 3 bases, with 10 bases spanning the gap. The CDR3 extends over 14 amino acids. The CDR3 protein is CASSLGQDYYEQYF. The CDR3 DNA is TGCGCCAGCAGCTTGGGGCAGGATTACTACGAGCAGTACTTC.

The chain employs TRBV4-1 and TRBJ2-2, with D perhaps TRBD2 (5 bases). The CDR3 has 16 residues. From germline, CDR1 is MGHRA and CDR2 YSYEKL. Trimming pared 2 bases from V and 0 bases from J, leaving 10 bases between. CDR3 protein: CASSQRGVPNTGELFF. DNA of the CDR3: TGCGCCAGCAGCCAACGGGGTGTTCCGAACACCGGGGAGCTGTTTTTT.

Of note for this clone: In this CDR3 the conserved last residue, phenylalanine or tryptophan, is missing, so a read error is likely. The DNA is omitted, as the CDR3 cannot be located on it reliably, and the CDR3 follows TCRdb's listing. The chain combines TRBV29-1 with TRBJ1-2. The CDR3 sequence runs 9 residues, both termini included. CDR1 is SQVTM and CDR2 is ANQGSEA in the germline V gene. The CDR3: CSVGERPAI.